These 5 T cell receptor beta chains share one sample of origin, sequenced in a study of metastatic and nonmetastatic thyroid tumors. Nobody among the patients had been given any treatment before thyroid surgery. Using MiXCR, TCRdb re-called clones from the PCR reads. The profile covers about 45,000 clones, with around 4% appearing a single time and roughly 9.8% taken by the ten largest. Material for sequencing was blood. These receptors originate from a female donor with papillary thyroid cancer or a benign thyroid nodule (not recorded which). Some clones in this sample may be carry-over from other donors' samples.

For this clone: An end of the junction does not agree with germline; a read error may underlie this. V usage is TRBV6-1 and J usage is TRBJ1-5; TRBD1 is a possible D gene (5 bases). Germline V gives CDR1 MNHNS, CDR2 SASEGT. This CDR3 is 16 amino acids long. The CDR3 protein is CASSVRTGFGGQPQHF. The CDR3 nucleotides are TGTGCCAGTAGTGTACGTACAGGTTTTGGGGGTCAGCCCCAGCATTTT.

This clone was observed at least ten times. This may come from a read error, since a much larger clone is one base off. The J gene is TRBJ2-3, the V gene TRBV6-9; possibly TRBD1 or TRBD2 for D (5 bases each). CDR1 and CDR2 from the germline V gene are MNHGY and SVAAGI. The CDR3 is 13 amino acids. The CDR3 DNA follows: TGTGCCAGCAGTTACAGGGTGGGAGATGCGCAGTATTTT. Encoded protein: CASSYRVGDAQYF.

The table lists this clone with many counts. The chain has TRBV20-1 and TRBJ1-6; tentatively, D is TRBD1 (6 bases). Germline V gene lookup returns CDR1 DFQATT and CDR2 SNEGSKA (reference sequence). Deletions cut 0 bases from V and 3 bases from J, with 15 bases between. This CDR3 contains 17 residues. CDR3 in DNA: TGCAGTGCTAGAGAGGGGGGGGGCGGAGGCTATAATTCACCCCTCCACTTT. Translated: CSAREGGGGGYNSPLHF.

This clone was observed many times. This chain joins TRBV9 and TRBJ2-3, with no clear D. The CDR3 has 12 residues. V was clipped by 4 bases and J by 4 bases, with 7 bases between them. Germline V lookup: CDR1 SGDLS, CDR2 YYNGEE. In DNA form, the CDR3 reads TGTGCCAGCAGCCCTTATGCAGATACGCAGTATTTT. The encoded protein is CASSPYADTQYF.

This clone came up many times. The chain is built from TRBV10-3 and TRBJ1-1, with TRBD1 identical over 7 bases. Germline lookup yields CDR1 ENHRY and CDR2 SYGVKD. With V trimmed by 6 bases and J by 4 bases, 8 bases remained unmatched. This CDR3 contains 14 residues. CDR3 amino acids: CAIRGQIGSTEAFF. In DNA form, the CDR3 reads TGTGCCATCAGGGGACAGATCGGATCCACTGAAGCTTTCTTT.